These T cell receptor beta chains were read from a single sample in a study of neurological immune-mediated disorders. TCRdb processed the 5' RACE reads anew with MiXCR; each CDR3 protein has one entry. The sample consists of under 35,000 distinct CDR3 sequences, roughly 1.6% of them appearing once. Source material: PBMCs. The receptors here all came from a woman aged 25 to 39 with multiple sclerosis. The conserved cysteine and the conserved F or W are not part of the CDR3 here.

j_call: TRBJ1-1
v_call: TRBV12-3/TRBV12-4
cdr3_aa: ASNPDRGEAF

j_call: TRBJ2-7
v_call: TRBV18
cdr3_aa: ASSPDRSSYEQY

j_call: TRBJ2-5
v_call: TRBV7-2
cdr3_aa: ASSLVPGRQETQY

j_call: TRBJ2-7
v_call: TRBV2
cdr3_aa: ASSLHGYEQY

j_call: TRBJ2-2
v_call: TRBV7-6
cdr3_aa: ASSLGRGGPGELF

j_call: TRBJ2-7
v_call: TRBV20-1
cdr3_aa: SARGAVGVPDEQY

j_call: TRBJ2-2
v_call: TRBV5-6
cdr3_aa: ASSLAGGGTAFTGELF

j_call: TRBJ2-1
v_call: TRBV4-3
cdr3_aa: ASSRRGPYNEQF

j_call: TRBJ2-4
v_call: TRBV12-3/TRBV12-4
cdr3_aa: ASSLGGRAKNIQY

j_call: TRBJ1-2
v_call: TRBV10-3
cdr3_aa: AISSPAQIRDGYT

j_call: TRBJ2-5
v_call: TRBV5-6
cdr3_aa: ASRAGGLQETQY

j_call: TRBJ1-5
v_call: TRBV25-1
cdr3_aa: ASSEAGIQPQH

j_call: TRBJ1-1
v_call: TRBV12-3/TRBV12-4
cdr3_aa: ASSTAGGTEAF

j_call: TRBJ2-7
v_call: TRBV5-1
cdr3_aa: ASQRGDHYEQY

j_call: TRBJ1-1
v_call: TRBV7-2
cdr3_aa: ASSRHTRGTEAF

j_call: TRBJ2-7
v_call: TRBV7-2
cdr3_aa: ASSTNRGYYEQY

j_call: TRBJ2-5
v_call: TRBV10-3
cdr3_aa: AISDGGETQY

j_call: TRBJ2-2
v_call: TRBV11-2
cdr3_aa: ASSKGTAGELF

j_call: TRBJ2-3
v_call: TRBV5-1
cdr3_aa: ASSYRTGSTDTQY

j_call: TRBJ1-2
v_call: TRBV6-1
cdr3_aa: ASSRRSLDGYT

j_call: TRBJ2-7
v_call: TRBV2
cdr3_aa: ASGAPIAYEQY

j_call: TRBJ2-7
v_call: TRBV6-5
cdr3_aa: ASSIHRQTYEQY

j_call: TRBJ2-3
v_call: TRBV10-2
cdr3_aa: ASSLTGTDTQY

j_call: TRBJ1-5
v_call: TRBV20-1
cdr3_aa: SAGGQGGQPQH

j_call: TRBJ2-7
v_call: TRBV12-3/TRBV12-4
cdr3_aa: ASSQTPTEQY

j_call: TRBJ2-3
v_call: TRBV20-1
cdr3_aa: SAKRNRGSTDTQY

j_call: TRBJ2-1
v_call: TRBV4-1
cdr3_aa: ASSQSGGAANEQF

j_call: TRBJ2-1
v_call: TRBV20-1
cdr3_aa: SARDSQRGYNEQF

j_call: TRBJ1-6
v_call: TRBV20-1
cdr3_aa: SASRDDRGSPLH

j_call: TRBJ2-7
v_call: TRBV5-1
cdr3_aa: ASSTDGYSYEQY

j_call: TRBJ1-5
v_call: TRBV7-2
cdr3_aa: ASRLGDSNQPQH

j_call: TRBJ2-2
v_call: TRBV15
cdr3_aa: ATSRDQLSTGELF

j_call: TRBJ2-7
v_call: TRBV29-1
cdr3_aa: SVARDTYEQY